This passage covers 28 T cell receptor beta chains from one sample sequenced in a study of cytomegalovirus exposure and HLA in healthy donors. Only in-frame clones appear in the TCRdb table, and some are missing; sequencing was by immunoSEQ multiplex PCR. This table holds tens of thousands of clones, about 93% found once. What was sequenced was PBMCs. These receptor sequences come from a man aged 18 to 35 in good health and CMV-seronegative.

The CDR3 is CASSLRGYVSTDTQYF. CDR3 sequence (DNA): TGTGCCAGCAGTTTAAGAGGATATGTTAGCACAGATACGCAGTATTTT. J is TRBJ2-3 and V is TRBV27; the D is unclear. Trimming stripped 2 bases from V and 0 bases from J, with 12 bases between. The CDR3 totals 16 residues. Germline V CDR1 and CDR2: MNHEY, SMNVEV (reference sequence).

The chain links TRBV27 to TRBJ1-2; TRBD1 is a possible D gene (6 bases). V lost 4 bases and J 8 bases, leaving 14 bases between the germline ends. From germline, CDR1 is MNHEY and CDR2 SMNVEV (reference sequence). CDR3 length: 13 amino acids. As DNA, the CDR3 is TGTGCCAGCAGTTCCCCCGCAGGGGCCGGCTACACCTTC. It translates to CASSSPAGAGYTF.

The chain uses TRBV18 and TRBJ1-1, with unresolved D. The CDR3 is 14 amino acids. Germline V CDR1 and CDR2: KGHSH, LQKENI. Trimming removed 2 bases at V and 1 base at J, with 8 bases between. CDR3 amino acids: CASSPFEQNTEAFF. CDR3 nucleotide sequence: TGTGCCAGCTCACCATTTGAGCAGAACACTGAAGCTTTCTTT.

This clone was detected only a few times. The V call is TRBV7-6, the J call TRBJ2-3, with 12 bases fitting TRBD2. Losses at the gene ends were 6 bases for V and 2 bases for J; bases not matched to a gene: 3. Looked up from germline, CDR1 is SGHVS and CDR2 is FNYEAQ. The length of the CDR3 is 15 residues. The CDR3 region is CASSLAGGPTDTQYF. CDR3 DNA: TGTGCCAGCAGTCTAGCGGGAGGGCCCACAGATACGCAGTATTTT.

This chain joins TRBV28 and TRBJ2-3, with 11 bases identical to TRBD2. V dropped 5 bases and J dropped 4; count of bases not matched to a gene: 8. Per germline, CDR1 MDHEN and CDR2 SYDVKM. The CDR3 contains 16 residues. The CDR3 loop reads CASSLLAGVSADTQYF. The CDR3 bases are TGTGCCAGCAGTCTACTAGCGGGAGTCTCCGCAGATACGCAGTATTTT.

The CDR3 nucleotides are TGTGCCAGCAGTGAAGTCGTGACAGGGTTGTTCTTC. This sequence encodes CASSEVVTGLFF. The V call is TRBV6-1, the J call TRBJ2-1, with TRBD1 matching 7 bases. Germline CDR1 reads MNHNS; CDR2 reads SASEGT. This CDR3 spans 12 amino acids. The ends lost 1 base at V and 15 bases at J; junction bases unmatched: 6.

The rearrangement joins TRBV2 to TRBJ2-5, with 10 bases that match TRBD1. Per the germline V gene, CDR1 is SNHLY and CDR2 is FYNNEI. The CDR3 is 16 amino acids. V was clipped by 6 bases and J by 5 bases; unmatched bases: 12. For the CDR3, the DNA is TGTGCCAGCAGAACAGCGGGACAGGGGCCTCAGGAGACCCAGTACTTC. Protein product: CASRTAGQGPQETQYF.

This chain uses TRBV25-1 with TRBJ2-1; TRBD2 is a possible D gene (5 bases). Deletions cut 5 bases from V and 0 bases from J, with 8 bases between. The CDR3 has 14 amino acids. Germline assignment: CDR1 MGHDK and CDR2 SYGVNS. CDR3 amino acids: CASSWENSYNEQFF. CDR3 bases: TGTGCCAGCAGTTGGGAGAACTCCTACAATGAGCAGTTCTTC. Combining the CDR3 with reference TRBV25-1 and TRBJ2-1 gives the whole variable domain EADIYQTPRYLVIGTGKKITLECSQTMGHDKMYWYQQDPGMELHLIHYSYGVNSTEKGDLSSESTVSRIRTEHFPLTLESARPSHTSQYLCASSWENSYNEQFFGPGTRLTVL.

This rearrangement joins TRBV7-9 to TRBJ2-6; 9 bases align to TRBD1. Germline V gene data show CDR1 as SEHNR and CDR2 as FQNEAQ (reference sequence). CDR3 length: 13 residues. With V trimmed by 10 bases and J by 6 bases, 4 bases remained unmatched. This CDR3 is CATRQGEANVLTF. The DNA for the CDR3 is TGTGCCACCCGACAGGGGGAGGCCAACGTCCTGACTTTC.

This clone showed up just a few times. This chain links TRBV29-1 with TRBJ1-2; D possibly corresponds to TRBD1 (6 bases). The CDR3 contains 13 residues. The germline V gene encodes CDR1 SQVTM and CDR2 ANQGSEA. V was clipped by 6 bases and J by 6 bases, with 17 bases between them. The CDR3 DNA reads as TGCAGCGTGCAGGGGTATCGGGGCAATGGCTACACCTTC. Amino acid sequence: CSVQGYRGNGYTF.

The genes are TRBV25-1 and TRBJ2-4; 7 bases are a match to TRBD1. Trimming removed 4 bases from V and 1 base from J; junction bases left unmatched: 4. Germline assignment: CDR1 MGHDK and CDR2 SYGVNS. CDR3 length equals 15 residues. CDR3 sequence: CASSGQGSAKNIQYF. CDR3 nucleotide sequence: TGTGCCAGCAGTGGACAGGGCTCCGCCAAAAACATTCAGTACTTC.

This chain links TRBV30 with TRBJ2-1, with 8 bases identical to TRBD1. Germline lookup yields CDR1 GTSNPN and CDR2 SVGIG (reference sequence). The CDR3 runs 13 residues. J gave up 10 bases and V 2 bases, and 7 bases lay outside the gene matches. The CDR3 is CAWSRIRTGEQFF. In DNA form, the CDR3 reads TGTGCCTGGAGTCGGATCCGGACAGGGGAGCAGTTCTTC.

In this sample, this clone turned up a few times. The chain uses TRBV7-9 and TRBJ2-6, with a weak D call TRBD1 (7 bases). The germline gives CDR1 SEHNR, CDR2 FQNEAQ (reference sequence). This CDR3 has 14 residues. Trimming removed 5 bases from V and 11 bases from J, with 16 bases in between. The CDR3 DNA is TGTGCCAGCAGCCCGCCGACAGGGACTTACGTCCTGACTTTC. Translating gives CASSPPTGTYVLTF.

This chain joins TRBV28 and TRBJ2-7, with D possibly being TRBD2 (6 bases). This CDR3 has 14 residues. The ends were cut back, 2 bases at V and 5 bases at J, with 13 bases in the middle. Germline-derived CDR1 and CDR2 are MDHEN and SYDVKM. CDR3 DNA: TGTGCCAGCAGTTTACGGCTAGCGCTTGACGAGCAGTACTTC. Translation: CASSLRLALDEQYF.

This clone has a single count. This sequence joins TRBV5-4 and TRBJ2-3; 8 bases are shared with TRBD2. V lost 0 bases to trimming and J lost 1 base; unmatched junction nucleotides: 4. The V gene's germline CDR1 is SGHNT and CDR2 YYREEE (reference sequence). The CDR3 consists of 16 residues. The CDR3 region has the DNA TGTGCCAGCAGCTTGGGGGTGACTAGCGGCACAGATACGCAGTATTTT. As protein: CASSLGVTSGTDTQYF.

The CDR3 loop reads CASSLRRRPTSTGELFF. The CDR3 nucleotides read TGTGCCAGCAGTTTAAGAAGGAGACCGACGAGCACCGGGGAGCTGTTTTTT. The chain recombines TRBV27 with TRBJ2-2; no reliable D call. The V end lost 2 bases, the J end lost 4 bases, and 17 bases lay between the germline ends. Germline V lookup: CDR1 MNHEY, CDR2 SMNVEV (reference sequence). The CDR3 extends over 17 amino acids.

The V and J genes are TRBV6-4 and TRBJ2-1; D not resolved. This CDR3 region has 13 residues. The germline CDR1 and CDR2 sequences are MRHNA and SNTAGT. V was pared by 2 bases and J by 4 bases, with 6 bases between. This CDR3 reads CASSDDKYNEQFF. The CDR3 nucleotides read TGTGCCAGCAGTGACGACAAATACAATGAGCAGTTCTTC.

The rearrangement joins TRBV18 to TRBJ1-1; the match to TRBD1 covers 8 bases. Germline values: CDR1 KGHSH, CDR2 LQKENI. CDR3 size: 16 residues. The trim removed 1 base at V and 4 bases at J, leaving 8 bases unmatched. CDR3 DNA sequence: TGTGCCAGCTCACCACGGCCGGCACAGGGGGGCACTGAAGCTTTCTTT. Translated: CASSPRPAQGGTEAFF.

This clone was found once. The chain is built from TRBV28 and TRBJ1-5; D is uncertain. This CDR3 spans 14 amino acids. Germline lookup yields CDR1 MDHEN and CDR2 SYDVKM. The V end lost 5 bases, the J end lost 5 bases, and 13 bases lay between the germline ends. CDR3 loop: CASSTYGGYQPQHF. As DNA, the CDR3 is TGTGCCAGCAGTACTTACGGCGGTTATCAGCCCCAGCATTTT.

The CDR3 protein is CASSSIQGANTGELFF. CDR3 sequence (DNA): TGTGCCAGCAGCTCTATACAGGGGGCGAACACCGGGGAGCTGTTTTTT. The chain joins TRBV5-5 to TRBJ2-2; 8 nucleotides align to TRBD1. J gave up 0 bases and V 3 bases, and 4 bases lay outside the gene matches. This CDR3 has 16 residues. Germline loops: CDR1 SGHKS, CDR2 YYEKEE (reference sequence).

The chain is built from TRBV15 and TRBJ2-3; 7 positions match TRBD2. Germline trimming cut 5 bases from V and 7 bases from J; bases unmatched to any gene: 15. From germline, CDR1 is LNHNV and CDR2 YYDKDF (reference sequence). The CDR3 totals 16 residues. The CDR3 region has the DNA TGTGCCACCAGCCTACTAGCGACACAGCCCCCTTATACGCAGTATTTT. This sequence encodes CATSLLATQPPYTQYF.

A few counts support this clone. V usage is TRBV27 and J usage is TRBJ2-3; TRBD2 aligns across 13 bases. CDR3 size: 18 residues. The germline V gene encodes CDR1 MNHEY and CDR2 SMNVEV (reference sequence). V gave up 3 bases and J gave up 0 bases; unmatched junction bases: 6. This chain's CDR3 is CASSFLRLAGGSTDTQYF. The CDR3 bases are TGTGCCAGCAGTTTCCTACGACTAGCGGGAGGCAGCACAGATACGCAGTATTTT.

The chain is built from TRBV6-4 and TRBJ2-3, with TRBD2 identical over 9 bases. The germline CDR1 and CDR2 sequences are MRHNA and SNTAGT. The CDR3 spans 15 residues. V shed 4 bases, J shed 4 bases, and the junction held 6 bases outside the gene matches. Here the CDR3 reads CASSANSGSPDTQYF. Written as DNA, the CDR3 is TGTGCCAGCAGTGCGAATAGCGGGAGTCCAGATACGCAGTATTTT.

The rearrangement links TRBV28 to TRBJ1-5; perhaps TRBD1 as D (5 bases). The V end lost 7 bases, the J end lost 4 bases, and 11 bases lay between the germline ends. This CDR3 has 13 residues. Germline assignment: CDR1 MDHEN and CDR2 SYDVKM. For the CDR3, the DNA is TGTGCCAGCAAGATGGGGGGGAATCAGCCCCAGCATTTT. Its protein product is CASKMGGNQPQHF. Looking up the rest from reference TRBV28 and TRBJ1-5 gives the full variable domain: DVKVTQSSRYLVKRTGEKVFLECVQDMDHENMFWYRQDPGLGLRLIYFSYDVKMKEKGDIPEGYSVSREKKERFSLILESASTNQTSMYLCASKMGGNQPQHFGDGTRLSIL.

This chain joins TRBV7-8 and TRBJ2-3; possible D gene TRBD2, 5 bases. Germline loops: CDR1 SGHVS, CDR2 FQNEAQ. The CDR3 consists of 17 residues. Trimming took 0 bases from V and 1 from J, leaving 14 bases between them. The CDR3 coding sequence is TGTGCCAGCAGCTTAGCGGCAGTAGCGCTCCGCACAGATACGCAGTATTTT. Amino acid sequence: CASSLAAVALRTDTQYF.

V and J are TRBV12-2 and TRBJ1-3; TRBD1 reflects the table's D call only, with no check against the DNA. TRBV12-2 is a pseudogene. This CDR3 spans 16 amino acids. The CDR3 nucleotides read TGTGCAAGTCGCCTACAGGTCAACAGCTCTGGAAACACCATATATTTT. Its translation: CASRLQVNSSGNTIYF.

This rearrangement joins TRBV28 to TRBJ2-1; D unclear. The germline CDR1 and CDR2 sequences are MDHEN and SYDVKM. The CDR3 contains 13 residues. Trimming shortened V by 5 bases and J by 3 bases, and 8 bases separated the two germline ends. CDR3 residues: CASSVHSYNEQFF. CDR3 bases: TGTGCCAGCAGTGTCCACAGCTACAATGAGCAGTTCTTC.

The V gene is TRBV30, the J gene TRBJ2-3; TRBD1 matches at 11 bases. Germline CDR1 GTSNPN, CDR2 SVGIG (reference sequence). CDR3 length: 15 residues. V dropped 2 bases and J dropped 4; count of bases not matched to a gene: 5. The CDR3 DNA reads as TGTGCCTGGAGTAATGGGGACAGGGGGGCAGATACGCAGTATTTT. Translated: CAWSNGDRGADTQYF.